Following are 8 T cell receptor beta chains from one sample sequenced in a study of T cells in Graves' hyperthyroidism and ophthalmopathy. Amplified regions were TCR beta CDR3 sequences from RNA transcripts. In the first-round RT-PCR of the TCR CDR3, the HTBI primer set was used. TCRdb independently ran MiXCR on the multiplex PCR reads; one entry per CDR3 protein. The sample shows roughly 260,000 distinct CDR3 sequences, less than 15% of them seen only once. Sequenced material: blood. Receptors were obtained from a woman aged 40 to 50 with Graves' hyperthyroidism that later progressed to Graves' ophthalmopathy.

This clonotype was seen repeatedly, ten times or more. This sequence joins TRBV2 and TRBJ2-7, with D possibly TRBD1 on 6 matching bases. Germline V gene data show CDR1 as SNHLY and CDR2 as FYNNEI. V lost 9 bases and J 2 bases, leaving 14 bases between the germline ends. CDR3 size: 13 residues. The CDR3 coding sequence is TGTGCCAGTCTTGAGGGGGAACCCTACGAGCAGTACTTC. Protein sequence: CASLEGEPYEQYF.

There are many counts of this clonotype. The chain links TRBV3-1 to TRBJ2-1; 8 bases agree with TRBD2. This CDR3 comprises 17 residues. Unmatched junction bases numbered 7, after V lost 0 bases and J lost 3 bases. Germline V gene data show CDR1 as LGHDT and CDR2 as YNNKEL (reference sequence). Here the CDR3 DNA reads TGTGCCAGCAGCCAAGATCTGACTAGCGCAGACTACAATGAGCAGTTCTTC. Its protein product is CASSQDLTSADYNEQFF.

At least ten counts were recorded for this clonotype. The rearrangement uses TRBV5-4 and TRBJ1-1; D remains ambiguous. The CDR3 loop spans 14 amino acids. Germline V gene sequence: CDR1 SGHNT, CDR2 YYREEE (reference sequence). V was pared by 1 base and J by 1 base, with 8 bases between. The CDR3 coding sequence is TGTGCCAGCAGCTTGTATATGGAGAACACTGAAGCTTTCTTT. Amino acid sequence: CASSLYMENTEAFF.

This sequence joins TRBV28 and TRBJ1-4, with TRBD1 as a possible D gene (5 bases). CDR1 is MDHEN, CDR2 SYDVKM, per germline. This CDR3 region has 14 residues. V gave up 6 bases and J gave up 5 bases, with 13 bases separating them. CDR3 DNA: TGTGCCAGCAGCCGTGGGGGTAGGAATGAAAAACTGTTTTTT. It translates to CASSRGGRNEKLFF.

CDR3 in amino acids: CASSYVPHRTGGSGYTF. The CDR3 nucleotides are TGTGCCAGCAGTTACGTCCCACACCGGACAGGGGGCAGTGGCTACACCTTC. The chain couples TRBV6-6 to TRBJ1-2; TRBD1 matches at 11 bases. The CDR3 sequence is 17 residues long. Germline V gives CDR1 MNHNY, CDR2 SVGAGI (reference sequence). V was pared by 2 bases and J by 7 bases, with 12 bases of the junction left unmatched.

This clonotype was seen repeatedly, ten times or more. The V call is TRBV5-1, the J call TRBJ2-7, with 11 bases matching TRBD2. Germline CDR1 is SGHRS and CDR2 is YFSETQ. V lost 0 bases and J lost 5; bases outside the gene matches: 16. The CDR3 runs 19 residues. The CDR3 loop reads CASSLAQPFNSGRGHEQYF. The CDR3 DNA reads TGCGCCAGCAGCTTGGCCCAACCTTTTAATAGCGGGAGGGGACACGAGCAGTACTTC.

This clonotype was recorded many times. CDR3: CATSRFSSGTFFSSYNEQFF. CDR3 sequence (DNA): TGTGCCACCAGCAGGTTTTCTAGCGGGACTTTTTTTAGCTCCTACAATGAGCAGTTCTTC. This sequence joins TRBV15 and TRBJ2-1, with TRBD2 identical over 9 bases. The CDR3 covers 20 residues. Germline V gene sequence: CDR1 LNHNV, CDR2 YYDKDF (reference sequence). The junction had 15 bases not matched to a gene; V was cut back by 3 bases and J by 0 bases.

This clonotype was counted ten times or more. The chain employs TRBV7-9 and TRBJ1-4; D may be TRBD1 (6 bases). The CDR3 totals 16 residues. Germline V gives CDR1 SEHNR, CDR2 FQNEAQ (reference sequence). Trimming left V 4 bases short and J 4 bases short, with 16 bases between. CDR3 sequence reads: CASSSRTANINEKLFF. CDR3 bases: TGTGCCAGCAGCTCCCGGACAGCTAACATTAATGAAAAACTGTTTTTT.